A selection of T cell receptor beta chains follows, all from one sample in a study of human T cells and chemical hapten exposure. TCRdb re-called the RACE reads through MiXCR, storing one row per CDR3 protein. The table has around 69,000 distinct CDR3 sequences, approximately 9.8% seen once. The material was whole blood, obtained in connection with sensitization to the hapten diphenylcyclopropenone (DPC). The receptors were gathered from a woman between 35 and 50 years old with alopecia areata. Some clones in this sample may be carry-over from other donors' samples. The CDR3 runs from the conserved cysteine through the conserved F or W. D genes are given only for firm matches. Only some rows state a clone size, as once, few, many or a class for expanded clones.

abundance	v_gene	j_gene	d_gene	CDR3aa	CDR3nt
many	TRBV6-2/TRBV6-3	TRBJ2-1	-	CASTLGPKGEVEQFF	TGTGCCAGCACCCTCGGACCTAAAGGAGAGGTTGAGCAGTTCTTC
few	TRBV29-1	TRBJ1-2	-	CSVGGTYYGYTF	TGCAGCGTGGGGGGCACCTACTATGGCTACACCTTC
medium-sized	TRBV6-1	TRBJ2-7	TRBD1	CASSETGTGFYEQYF	TGTGCCAGCAGTGAAACCGGGACAGGGTTCTACGAGCAGTACTTC
-	TRBV28	TRBJ2-7	-	CASSLLAGAHEQYF	TGTGCCAGCAGTTTATTGGCGGGGGCGCACGAGCAGTACTTC
many	TRBV7-6	TRBJ2-1	TRBD2	CASSQMTSGHNEQFF	TGTGCCAGCAGTCAAATGACTAGCGGGCACAATGAGCAGTTCTTC
many	TRBV28	TRBJ2-7	-	CASSRWDPPYEQYF	TGTGCCAGCAGTCGTTGGGACCCACCATACGAGCAGTACTTC
few	TRBV11-2	TRBJ2-7	-	CASSLGRVDYEQYF	TGTGCCAGCAGCTTGGGAAGGGTGGATTACGAGCAGTACTTC
many	TRBV6-1	TRBJ2-5	TRBD1	CASRRTGTGLVQETQYF	TGTGCCAGCAGGAGAACCGGGACAGGGTTGGTCCAAGAGACCCAGTACTTC
many	TRBV7-2	TRBJ1-1	TRBD1	CASSFMTGGTEAFF	TGTGCCAGCAGCTTTATGACAGGGGGCACTGAAGCTTTCTTT
many	TRBV5-1	TRBJ1-2	-	CASSLEAGANYGYTF	TGCGCCAGCAGCTTGGAGGCAGGGGCTAACTATGGCTACACCTTC
few	TRBV20-1	TRBJ1-2	-	CSARDQRTIPSYTF	TGCAGTGCTAGAGATCAAAGAACAATCCCCAGCTACACCTTC
many	TRBV10-3	TRBJ1-3	TRBD1	CAISETTGIAVTGNTIYF	TGTGCCATCAGTGAAACGACAGGGATAGCCGTTACTGGAAACACCATATATTTT
many	TRBV20-1	TRBJ2-1	-	CSASKVAGLAFEQFF	TGCAGTGCTAGTAAGGTTGCGGGGTTGGCTTTTGAGCAGTTCTTC
many	TRBV30	TRBJ1-1	-	CAWSPGLTGTEAFF	TGTGCCTGGAGCCCGGGCCTCACGGGGACTGAAGCTTTCTTT
many	TRBV12-3/TRBV12-4	TRBJ1-5	TRBD1	CASRGTGSQPQHF	TGTGCCAGCAGGGGGACAGGGTCTCAGCCCCAGCATTTT
-	TRBV2	TRBJ1-1	-	CASYAPTVMNTEAFF	TGTGCCAGCTACGCCCCGACAGTGATGAACACTGAAGCTTTCTTT
few	TRBV29-1	TRBJ2-3	TRBD1	CSVNGLGTGATDTQYF	TGCAGCGTCAATGGGCTCGGGACAGGGGCGACAGATACGCAGTATTTT
many	TRBV20-1	TRBJ1-2	-	CSAREQNSYGYTF	TGCAGTGCTAGAGAACAGAACTCCTATGGCTACACCTTC
many	TRBV12-3/TRBV12-4	TRBJ2-3	-	CASSLQLSTDTQYF	TGTGCCAGCAGTTTACAGCTCTCCACAGATACGCAGTATTTT
many	TRBV5-1	TRBJ2-5	-	CASSLEIGRGGGETQYF	TGCGCCAGCAGCTTGGAGATTGGTAGGGGCGGAGGAGAGACCCAGTACTTC
many	TRBV5-6	TRBJ1-3	-	CASSSVMGGNTIYF	TGTGCCAGCAGCTCGGTGATGGGGGGAAACACCATATATTTT
many	TRBV5-1	TRBJ2-3	-	CASSSTTGTDTQYF	TGCGCCAGCAGCTCAACTACAGGAACAGATACGCAGTATTTT
many	TRBV3-1	TRBJ1-5	-	CASSPTPSDHQPQHF	TGTGCCAGCAGCCCCACCCCTTCGGACCATCAGCCCCAGCATTTT